The clone carrying this TCR beta chain appeared a few times. The antigen is undetermined. A 5'RACE reaction primed in the constant segment made cDNA libraries of TCR alpha and TCR beta, and these carried sample barcodes and UMIs. MiXCR, run by TCRdb on the 5' RACE reads, gives a single entry per CDR3 protein. Here the sample spans some 300,000 distinct CDR3 sequences, 20% to 25% being singletons. Germline CDR1 and CDR2: SGHRS and YFSETQ. V shed 4 bases and J shed 0 bases, with 14 bases lying between them. The CDR3 loop spans 16 amino acids. These data come from a study of T-cell memory formation after mild COVID-19. The study's findings and limits: Clones from the second wave (peaking day 37) had unconfirmed SARS-CoV-2 specificity. Among CD4+ contracting clones, most were CM and EM, and CD8+ ones EMRA.

The sample consisted of PBMCs or a T cell subset sorted from them (not recorded which). The chain is built from TRBV5-1 and TRBJ2-1; D is possibly TRBD2 (5 bases). The sequence came from a young man who had mild COVID-19 (a few samples of this study predate the infection). Cell type and time point are not known. The DNA of the CDR3 is TGCGCCAGCAGCCCTTACGGGGTTAGCTCCTACAATGAGCAGTTCTTC. Protein: CASSPYGVSSYNEQFF.